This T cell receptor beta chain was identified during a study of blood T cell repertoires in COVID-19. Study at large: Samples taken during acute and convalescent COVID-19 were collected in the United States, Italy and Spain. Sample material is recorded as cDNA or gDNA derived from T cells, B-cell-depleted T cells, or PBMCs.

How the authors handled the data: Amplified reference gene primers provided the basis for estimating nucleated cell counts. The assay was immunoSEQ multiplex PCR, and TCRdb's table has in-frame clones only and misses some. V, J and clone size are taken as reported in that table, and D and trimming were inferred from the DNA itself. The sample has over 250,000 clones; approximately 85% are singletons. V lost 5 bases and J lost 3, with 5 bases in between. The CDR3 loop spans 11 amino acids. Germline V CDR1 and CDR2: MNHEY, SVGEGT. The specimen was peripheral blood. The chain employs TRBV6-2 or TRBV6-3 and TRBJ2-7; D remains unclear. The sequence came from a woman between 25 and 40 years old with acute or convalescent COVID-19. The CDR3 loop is CASSQNYEQYF. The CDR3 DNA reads TGTGCCAGCAGTCAAAACTACGAGCAGTACTTC.